This T cell receptor (beta chain) is from a study of cytomegalovirus exposure and HLA in healthy donors. With 60 Vbeta and 13 Jbeta primers, the PCR was carried out. Profiled with immunoSEQ multiplex PCR; TCRdb holds only in-frame clones, not every one. The sample gives roughly 180,000 clones, 60% to 85% of which show up once; 0.7% to 0.85% is in the top ten. In its sample, this clone was seen a few times. CDR3 length: 13 amino acids. Germline loops: CDR1 SSHAT, CDR2 FNYEAQ (reference sequence). The junction had 1 base not matched to a gene; V was cut back by 2 bases and J by 5 bases. The chain employs TRBV7-7 and TRBJ1-1; TRBD1 aligns across 8 bases. Sample: PBMCs. The source is a female donor in good health and CMV-seronegative. CDR3 sequence reads: CASSLQGATEAFF. CDR3 bases: TGTGCCAGCAGCTTACAGGGGGCTACTGAAGCTTTCTTT.